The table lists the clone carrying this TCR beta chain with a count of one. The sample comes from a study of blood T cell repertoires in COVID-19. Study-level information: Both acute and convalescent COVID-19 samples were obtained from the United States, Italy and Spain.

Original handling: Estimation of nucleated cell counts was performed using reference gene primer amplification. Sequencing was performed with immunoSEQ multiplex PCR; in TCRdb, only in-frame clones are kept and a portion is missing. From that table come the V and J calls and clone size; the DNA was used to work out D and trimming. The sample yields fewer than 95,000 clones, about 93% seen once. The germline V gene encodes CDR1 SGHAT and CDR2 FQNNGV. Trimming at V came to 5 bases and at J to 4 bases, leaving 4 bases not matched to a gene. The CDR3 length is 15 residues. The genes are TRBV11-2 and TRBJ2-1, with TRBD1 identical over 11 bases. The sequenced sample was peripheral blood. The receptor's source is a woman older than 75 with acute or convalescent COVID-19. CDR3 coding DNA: TGTGCCAGCAGCGCCCGGGACAGGGGGTACAATGAGCAGTTCTTC. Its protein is CASSARDRGYNEQFF.